This T cell receptor beta chain stems from a study of CD8 T cells in Susac syndrome. This clonotype was observed once. This CDR3 has 13 residues. V was cut by 2 bases and J by 7 bases, with 12 bases left in between. Germline values: CDR1 DFQATT, CDR2 SNEGSKA (reference sequence). With random hexamers, reverse transcription was performed on roughly 0.5 to 1 ug of RNA. It was immunoSEQ multiplex PCR that amplified TCR beta CDR3 across 54 Vbeta and 13 Jbeta. TCRdb processed the immunoSEQ multiplex PCR reads anew with MiXCR; each CDR3 protein has one entry. The sample lists about 200,000 distinct CDR3 sequences, 90% to 95% occurring once.

The source material was CD4+ T cells from PBMCs. This clonotype was sampled from a human donor with multiple sclerosis. V usage is TRBV20-1 and J usage is TRBJ2-1; perhaps D is TRBD1 or TRBD2 (5 bases each). CDR3 in DNA: TGCAGTGCTAGAATACCGGGGCGGAATGAGCAGTTCTTC. It yields the protein CSARIPGRNEQFF.